The clone carrying this TCR beta chain was detected only a few times. Its antigen remains unidentified. The sample belongs to a study of cytomegalovirus exposure and HLA in healthy donors. Whole-study findings and limits: Specificity for CMV antigens was confirmed in vitro for a few of the CMV-associated chains. A link between a missense DCLRE1C variant and TCR beta V- and J-gene trimming emerged from a later analysis.

The PCR was carried out with 60 Vbeta primers and 13 Jbeta primers. The protocol was immunoSEQ multiplex PCR, while the TCRdb copy is restricted to in-frame clones and leaves out a portion. Of around 94,000 clones in the sample, more than 70% were seen once. Germline assignment: CDR1 MGHRA and CDR2 YSYEKL. Trimming removed 0 bases from V and 6 bases from J; junction bases left unmatched: 3. This CDR3 contains 17 residues. This TCR came from a woman aged 60-70 years in good health and CMV-seropositive. This chain connects TRBV4-1 to TRBJ2-2; 14 bases are a match to TRBD2. Source material: PBMCs. The CDR3 bases are TGCGCCAGCAGCCAAGAGGGGACTAGCGGGAGTCCCGGGGAGCTGTTTTTT. This gives the protein CASSQEGTSGSPGELFF.